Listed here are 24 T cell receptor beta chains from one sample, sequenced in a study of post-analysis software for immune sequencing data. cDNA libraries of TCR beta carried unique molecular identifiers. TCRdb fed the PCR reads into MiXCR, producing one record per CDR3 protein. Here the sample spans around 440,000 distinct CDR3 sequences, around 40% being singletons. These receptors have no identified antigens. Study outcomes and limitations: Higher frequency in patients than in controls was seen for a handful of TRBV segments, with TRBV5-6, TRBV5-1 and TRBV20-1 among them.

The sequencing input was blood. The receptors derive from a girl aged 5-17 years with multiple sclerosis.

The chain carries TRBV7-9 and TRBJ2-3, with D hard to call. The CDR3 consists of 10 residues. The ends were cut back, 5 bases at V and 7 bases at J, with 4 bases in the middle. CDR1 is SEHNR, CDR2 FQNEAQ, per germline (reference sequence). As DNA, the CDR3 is TGTGCCAGCAGCACCAATACGCAGTATTTT. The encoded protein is CASSTNTQYF.

As DNA, the CDR3 is TGCAGTGCTAGAGTGGAGACAGGGGCTTTCACAGATACGCAGTATTTT. This translates into CSARVETGAFTDTQYF. The genes are TRBV20-1 and TRBJ2-3, with 8 bases fitting TRBD1. CDR3 length: 16 residues. The V and J ends lost 1 base and 2 bases, in that order; junction bases with no gene match: 8. Germline-derived CDR1 and CDR2 are DFQATT and SNEGSKA (reference sequence).

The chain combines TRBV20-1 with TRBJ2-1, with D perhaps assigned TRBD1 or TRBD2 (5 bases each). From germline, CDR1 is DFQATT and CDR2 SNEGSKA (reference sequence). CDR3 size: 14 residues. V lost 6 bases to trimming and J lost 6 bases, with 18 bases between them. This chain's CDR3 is CSAMGLAPPNEQFF. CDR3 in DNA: TGCAGTGCGATGGGGCTAGCTCCCCCCAATGAGCAGTTCTTC.

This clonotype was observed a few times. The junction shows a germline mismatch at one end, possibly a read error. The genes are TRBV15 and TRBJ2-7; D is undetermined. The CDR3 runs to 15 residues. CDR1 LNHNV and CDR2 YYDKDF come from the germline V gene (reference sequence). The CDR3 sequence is CATSRDVRHPYEQYF. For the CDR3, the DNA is TGTGCCACCAGCAGAGATGTCAGGCACCCCTATGAGCAGTACTTC.

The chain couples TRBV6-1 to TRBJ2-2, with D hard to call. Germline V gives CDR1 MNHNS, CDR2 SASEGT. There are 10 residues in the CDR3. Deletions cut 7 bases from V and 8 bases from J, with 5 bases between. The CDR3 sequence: CASTSGELFF. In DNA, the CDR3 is TGTGCCAGCACTTCGGGGGAGCTGTTTTTT.

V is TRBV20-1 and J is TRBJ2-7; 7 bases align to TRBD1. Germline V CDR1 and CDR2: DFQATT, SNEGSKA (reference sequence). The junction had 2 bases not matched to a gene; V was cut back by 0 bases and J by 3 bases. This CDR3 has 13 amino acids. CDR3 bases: TGCAGTGCTAGAGAACAGGGGAACTACGAGCAGTACTTC. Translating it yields CSAREQGNYEQYF.

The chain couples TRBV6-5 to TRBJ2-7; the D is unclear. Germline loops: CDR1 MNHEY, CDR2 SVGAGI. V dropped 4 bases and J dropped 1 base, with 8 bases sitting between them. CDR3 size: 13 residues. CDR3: CASSSSRSYEQYF. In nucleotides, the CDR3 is TGTGCCAGCAGTTCCTCTAGATCCTACGAGCAGTACTTC.

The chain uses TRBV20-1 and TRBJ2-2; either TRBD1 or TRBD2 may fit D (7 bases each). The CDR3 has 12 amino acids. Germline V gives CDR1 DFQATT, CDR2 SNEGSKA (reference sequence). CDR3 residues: CSRGGNTGELFF. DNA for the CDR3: TGCAGCAGGGGGGGGAACACCGGGGAGCTGTTTTTT.

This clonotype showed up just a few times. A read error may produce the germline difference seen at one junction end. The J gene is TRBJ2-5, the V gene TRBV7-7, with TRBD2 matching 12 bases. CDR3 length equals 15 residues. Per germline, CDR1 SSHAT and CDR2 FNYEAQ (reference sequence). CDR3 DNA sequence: TGTGCTAGCAGCACTAGCGGGAGGAACCAAGAGACCCAGTACTTC. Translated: CASSTSGRNQETQYF.

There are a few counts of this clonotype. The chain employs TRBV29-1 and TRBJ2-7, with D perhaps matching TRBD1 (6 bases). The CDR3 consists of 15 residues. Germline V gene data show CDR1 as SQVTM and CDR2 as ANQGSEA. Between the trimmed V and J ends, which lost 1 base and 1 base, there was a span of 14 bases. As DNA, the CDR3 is TGCAGCGTTGAAGGAGGGGGAACGGTATCCTACGAGCAGTACTTC. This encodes CSVEGGGTVSYEQYF.

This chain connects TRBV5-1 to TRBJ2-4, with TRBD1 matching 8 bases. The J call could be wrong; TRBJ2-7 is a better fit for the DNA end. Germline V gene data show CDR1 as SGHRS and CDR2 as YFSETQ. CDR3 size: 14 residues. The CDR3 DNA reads TGCGCCAGCAGCAAATGGACAGGGCGGTACGAGCAGTACTTC. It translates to CASSKWTGRYEQYF.

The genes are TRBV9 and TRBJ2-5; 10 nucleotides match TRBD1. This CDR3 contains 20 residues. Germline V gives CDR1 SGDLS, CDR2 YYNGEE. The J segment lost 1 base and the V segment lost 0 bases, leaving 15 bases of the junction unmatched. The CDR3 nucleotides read TGTGCCAGCAGCGTAGGAACCTTAGGTAGGGACAGGGGACTCCAAGAGACCCAGTACTTC. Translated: CASSVGTLGRDRGLQETQYF.

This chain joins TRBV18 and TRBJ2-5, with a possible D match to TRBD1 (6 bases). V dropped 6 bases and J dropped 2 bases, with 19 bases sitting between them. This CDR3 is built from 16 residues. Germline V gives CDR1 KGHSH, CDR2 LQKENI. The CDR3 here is CASSYSTGADQETQYF. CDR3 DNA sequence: TGTGCCAGCTCCTATTCGACAGGAGCCGATCAAGAGACCCAGTACTTC. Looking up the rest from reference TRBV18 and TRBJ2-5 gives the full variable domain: NAGVMQNPRHLVRRRGQEARLRCSPMKGHSHVYWYRQLPEEGLKFMVYLQKENIIDESGMPKERFSAEFPKEGPSILRIQQVVRGDSAAYFCASSYSTGADQETQYFGPGTRLLVL.

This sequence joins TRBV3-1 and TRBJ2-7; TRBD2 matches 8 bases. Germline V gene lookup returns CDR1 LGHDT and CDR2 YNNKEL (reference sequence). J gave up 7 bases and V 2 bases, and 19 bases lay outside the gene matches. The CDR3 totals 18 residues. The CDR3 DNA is TGTGCCAGCAGCCAAAAGCGGGAGCCGGTAAGATCCTACAATGAGCAGTACTTC. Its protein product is CASSQKREPVRSYNEQYF.

Here the CDR3 reads CSAPSGTGVGEQYF. The DNA for the CDR3 is TGCAGTGCTCCGTCCGGGACAGGGGTAGGAGAGCAGTACTTC. The chain combines TRBV20-1 with TRBJ2-7, with 10 bases lining up with TRBD1. Germline-derived CDR1 and CDR2 are DFQATT and SNEGSKA (reference sequence). The CDR3 covers 14 residues. V was clipped by 5 bases and J by 7 bases; unmatched bases: 11.

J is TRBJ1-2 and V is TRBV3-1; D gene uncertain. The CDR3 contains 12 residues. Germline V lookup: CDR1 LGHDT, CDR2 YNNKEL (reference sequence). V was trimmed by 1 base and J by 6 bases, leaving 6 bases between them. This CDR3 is CASSQVGHGYTF. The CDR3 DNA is TGTGCCAGCAGCCAAGTGGGTCATGGCTACACCTTC.

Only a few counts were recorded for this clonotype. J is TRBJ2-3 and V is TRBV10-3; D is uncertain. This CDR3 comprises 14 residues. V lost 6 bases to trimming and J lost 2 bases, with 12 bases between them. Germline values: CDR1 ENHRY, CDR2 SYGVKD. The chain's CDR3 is CAISRRFPTDTQYF. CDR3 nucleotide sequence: TGTGCCATCAGCCGACGCTTCCCCACAGATACGCAGTATTTT.

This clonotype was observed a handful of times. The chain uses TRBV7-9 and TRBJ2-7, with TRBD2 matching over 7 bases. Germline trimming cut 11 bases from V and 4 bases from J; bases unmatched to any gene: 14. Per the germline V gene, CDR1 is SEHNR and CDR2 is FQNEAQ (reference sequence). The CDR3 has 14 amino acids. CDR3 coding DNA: TGTGCCGTGAGAAGGGGAGGGTCTCAATACGAGCAGTACTTC. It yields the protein CAVRRGGSQYEQYF.

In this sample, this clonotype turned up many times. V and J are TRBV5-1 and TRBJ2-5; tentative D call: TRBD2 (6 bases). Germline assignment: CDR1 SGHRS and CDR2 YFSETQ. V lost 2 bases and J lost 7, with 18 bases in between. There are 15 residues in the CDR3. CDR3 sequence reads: CASSFQGADYGTQYF. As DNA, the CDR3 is TGCGCCAGCAGCTTCCAGGGAGCGGACTATGGGACCCAGTACTTC.

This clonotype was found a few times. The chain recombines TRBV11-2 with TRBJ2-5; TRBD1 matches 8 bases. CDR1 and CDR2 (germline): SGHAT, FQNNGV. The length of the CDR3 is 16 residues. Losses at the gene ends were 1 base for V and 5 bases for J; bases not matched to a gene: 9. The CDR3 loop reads CASSLALQGGWETQYF. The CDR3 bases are TGTGCCAGCAGCTTAGCTCTACAGGGGGGCTGGGAGACCCAGTACTTC.

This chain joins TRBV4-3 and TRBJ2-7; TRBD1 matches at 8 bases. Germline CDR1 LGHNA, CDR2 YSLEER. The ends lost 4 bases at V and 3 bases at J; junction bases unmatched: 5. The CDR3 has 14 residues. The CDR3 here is CASSLGQGFYEQYF. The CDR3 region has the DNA TGCGCCAGCAGCCTAGGACAGGGATTCTACGAGCAGTACTTC.

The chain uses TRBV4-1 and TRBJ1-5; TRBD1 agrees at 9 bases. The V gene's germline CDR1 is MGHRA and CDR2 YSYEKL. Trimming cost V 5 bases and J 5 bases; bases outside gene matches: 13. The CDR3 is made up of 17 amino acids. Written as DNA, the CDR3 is TGCGCCAGCAGCGAAAGCGGGGTCGGACAGGGGCATCAGCCCCAGCATTTT. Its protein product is CASSESGVGQGHQPQHF.

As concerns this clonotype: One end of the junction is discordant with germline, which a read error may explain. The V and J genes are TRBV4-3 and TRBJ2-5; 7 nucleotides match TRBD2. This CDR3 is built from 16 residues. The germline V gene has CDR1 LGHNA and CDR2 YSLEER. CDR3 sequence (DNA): TGCGCCAGCAGCCCTTCCGCCGGCGGGAGTGGGGAGACCCGGTACTTC. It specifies CASSPSAGGSGETRYF.

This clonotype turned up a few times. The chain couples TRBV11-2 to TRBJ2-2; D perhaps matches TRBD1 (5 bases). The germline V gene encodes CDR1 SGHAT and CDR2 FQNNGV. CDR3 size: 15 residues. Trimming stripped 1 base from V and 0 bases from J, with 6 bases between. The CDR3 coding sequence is TGTGCCAGCAGCTTAGCCAGGGCGAACACCGGGGAGCTGTTTTTT. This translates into CASSLARANTGELFF.